The 8 T cell receptor beta chains below all came from one sample that was sequenced in a study of T-cell memory formation after mild COVID-19. TCRdb re-analysed the 5' RACE reads in MiXCR, keeping a single row per CDR3 protein. The table has around 450,000 distinct CDR3 sequences, around 19% seen once. Input material: PBMCs or a T cell subset sorted from them (not recorded which). These receptors originate from an adult woman who had mild COVID-19 (a few samples of this study predate the infection). Cell type and time point are not known.

The rearrangement joins TRBV12-3 or TRBV12-4 to TRBJ2-2; 8 bases align to TRBD1. The CDR3 is made up of 15 amino acids. The ends lost 10 bases at V and 4 bases at J; junction bases unmatched: 11. CDR3 DNA: TGTGCCACCTGTCTCGGGACAGGATTCACCGGGGAGCTGTTTTTT. Protein: CATCLGTGFTGELFF.

J is TRBJ1-2 and V is TRBV20-1; 9 bases fit TRBD1. The CDR3 totals 15 residues. V lost 2 bases, J lost 4 bases, and 8 bases stayed unmatched. The germline CDR1 and CDR2 sequences are DFQATT and SNEGSKA (reference sequence). CDR3 sequence (DNA): TGCAGTGCTAGAAACCCGGGACAGGGTGGCTATGGCTACACCTTC. Protein: CSARNPGQGGYGYTF.

The CDR3 sequence: CASSLRTGANVLTF. The DNA for the CDR3 is TGTGCCAGCAGCCTTAGGACTGGGGCCAACGTCCTGACTTTC. This chain connects TRBV3-1 to TRBJ2-6, with unresolved D. Germline V CDR1 and CDR2: LGHDT, YNNKEL (reference sequence). V was trimmed by 4 bases and J by 2 bases, leaving 6 bases between them. The CDR3 has 14 residues.

At least ten counts were recorded for this clonotype. The chain joins TRBV27 to TRBJ2-3; TRBD1 aligns across 10 bases. CDR1 and CDR2 from the germline V gene are MNHEY and SMNVEV (reference sequence). The V and J ends lost 6 bases and 3 bases, in that order; junction bases with no gene match: 9. This CDR3 has 16 residues. The DNA of the CDR3 is TGTGCCAGCAGACCTCCAGACAGGGGGCTAACAGATACGCAGTATTTT. Encoded protein: CASRPPDRGLTDTQYF.

This sequence joins TRBV5-6 and TRBJ2-5, with a weak D call TRBD2 (5 bases). This CDR3 is 13 amino acids long. In germline, CDR1 is SGHDT, CDR2 YYEEEE. V lost 1 base and J 5 bases, leaving 9 bases between the germline ends. The CDR3 loop is CASSLWVAETQYF. The CDR3 coding sequence is TGTGCCAGCAGCTTGTGGGTAGCGGAGACCCAGTACTTC.

In its sample, this clonotype was seen a few times. This chain links TRBV9 with TRBJ1-6; D is ambiguous. CDR1 and CDR2 (germline): SGDLS, YYNGEE. Trimming shortened V by 3 bases and J by 10 bases, and 11 bases separated the two germline ends. This CDR3 is built from 13 residues. The CDR3 sequence: CASSGGEVSPLHF. The CDR3 DNA sequence: TGTGCCAGCAGCGGAGGAGAAGTATCACCCCTCCACTTT.

This clonotype was seen at least ten times. The chain uses TRBV5-6 and TRBJ1-2; no firm D call. CDR1 SGHDT and CDR2 YYEEEE come from the germline V gene. Trimming cost V 4 bases and J 5 bases, with 9 bases left between them. The CDR3 has 12 amino acids. For the CDR3, the DNA is TGTGCCAGCAGCCTCCGAGGGTATGGCTACACCTTC. Its protein is CASSLRGYGYTF.

The chain is built from TRBV20-1 and TRBJ2-3; D may be TRBD2 (6 bases). The CDR3 covers 14 residues. Germline-derived CDR1 and CDR2 are DFQATT and SNEGSKA (reference sequence). Trimming shortened V by 3 bases and J by 1 base, and 11 bases separated the two germline ends. The CDR3 sequence is CSASFGTGTDTQYF. The DNA of the CDR3 is TGCAGTGCTAGTTTTGGGACTGGCACAGATACGCAGTATTTT.